This TCR beta chain was sequenced during a study of cytomegalovirus exposure and HLA in healthy donors. Study-wide background: Later analysis reported that the 120 validation repertoires shared the platform of the 500 to 750 first-cohort repertoires.

TCRdb's table, derived via immunoSEQ multiplex PCR, lists solely in-frame clones and lacks some. The sample comprises 100,000 to 150,000 clones, about 96% of which are singletons, and approximately 1.5% rests with the top ten. In this sample, this clone turned up once. The antigen is undetermined. The CDR3 runs to 15 residues. V lost 1 base and J lost 0, with 9 bases in between. Germline CDR1 and CDR2: SGHTA and FQGTGA. Whole-study results and caveats: The majority of TCR sequences were rare, yet some public TCRs appeared in many donors.

The sequencing input was PBMCs. The V call is TRBV7-3, the J call TRBJ1-1; possibly TRBD1 for D (5 bases). The receptor was isolated from a man aged 18 to 30 in good health and CMV-seronegative. The CDR3 here is CASSLRQGLNTEAFF. The CDR3 DNA is TGTGCCAGCAGCTTAAGGCAGGGCCTGAACACTGAAGCTTTCTTT.